The clone carrying this TCR beta chain was found many times. The sample is drawn from a study of tumor-infiltrating lymphocytes in oesophageal squamous cell carcinoma. TCRdb re-analysed the PCR reads in MiXCR, keeping a single row per CDR3 protein. The repertoire consists of fewer than 20,000 distinct CDR3 sequences, with 39% occurring once and the leading ten covering less than 20%. The CDR3 is made up of 14 amino acids. Germline V gene data show CDR1 as MNHEY and CDR2 as SMNVEV (reference sequence). With V trimmed by 2 bases and J by 5 bases, 5 bases remained unmatched. Sequenced sample: esophageal tumor tissue. The gene calls are TRBV27 and TRBJ1-1; 7 bases agree with TRBD1. The sequence was collected from a male donor with esophageal squamous cell carcinoma. For the CDR3, the DNA is TGTGCCAGCAGTTTACAATCAGGGGGGACTGAAGCTTTCTTT. It yields the protein CASSLQSGGTEAFF.